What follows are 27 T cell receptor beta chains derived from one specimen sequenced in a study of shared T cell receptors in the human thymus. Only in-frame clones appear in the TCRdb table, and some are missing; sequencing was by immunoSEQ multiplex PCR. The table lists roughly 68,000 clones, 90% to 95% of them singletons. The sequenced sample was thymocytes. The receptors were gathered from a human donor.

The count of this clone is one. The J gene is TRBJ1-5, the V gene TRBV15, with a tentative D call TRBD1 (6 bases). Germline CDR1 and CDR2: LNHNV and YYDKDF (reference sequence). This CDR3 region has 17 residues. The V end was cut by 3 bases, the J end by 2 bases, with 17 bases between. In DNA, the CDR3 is TGTGCCACCAGCAGGGTTTCGGGGGGCGCGGGCAATCAGCCCCAGCATTTT. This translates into CATSRVSGGAGNQPQHF.

The DNA of the CDR3 is TGTGCCAGCAGCTCGCCGGGACAGGGGGCCTACGAGCAGTACTTC. Protein: CASSSPGQGAYEQYF. The gene calls are TRBV7-9 and TRBJ2-7, with 11 bases lining up with TRBD1. V trimming: 4 bases; J trimming: 2 bases; junction bases outside the gene matches: 4. This CDR3 has 15 amino acids. The V gene's germline CDR1 is SEHNR and CDR2 FQNEAQ (reference sequence).

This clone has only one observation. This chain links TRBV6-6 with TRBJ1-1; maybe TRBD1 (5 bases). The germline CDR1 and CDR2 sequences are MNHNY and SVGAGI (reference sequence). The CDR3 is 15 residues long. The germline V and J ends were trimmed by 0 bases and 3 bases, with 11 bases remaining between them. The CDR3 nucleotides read TGTGCCAGCAGTTACTCTCGGGGACCTCACACTGAAGCTTTCTTT. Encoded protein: CASSYSRGPHTEAFF.

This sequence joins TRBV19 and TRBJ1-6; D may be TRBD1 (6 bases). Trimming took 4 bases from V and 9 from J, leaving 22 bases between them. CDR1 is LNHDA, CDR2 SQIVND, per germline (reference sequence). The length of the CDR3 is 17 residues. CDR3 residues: CASSRLLPRGKGSPLHF. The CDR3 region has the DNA TGTGCCAGTAGTAGGCTCCTCCCGAGGGGGAAGGGTTCACCCCTCCACTTT.

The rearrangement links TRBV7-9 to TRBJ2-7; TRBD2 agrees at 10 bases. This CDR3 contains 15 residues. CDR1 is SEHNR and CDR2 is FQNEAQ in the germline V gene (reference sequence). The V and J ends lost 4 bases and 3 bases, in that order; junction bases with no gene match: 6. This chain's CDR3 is CASSSERGGGYEQYF. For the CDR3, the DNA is TGTGCCAGCAGCTCCGAGCGGGGGGGCGGCTACGAGCAGTACTTC. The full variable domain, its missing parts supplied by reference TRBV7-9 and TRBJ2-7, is DTGVSQNPRHKITKRGQNVTFRCDPISEHNRLYWYRQTLGQGPEFLTYFQNEAQLEKSRLLSDRFSAERPKGSFSTLEIQRTEQGDSAMYLCASSSERGGGYEQYFGPGTRLTVT.

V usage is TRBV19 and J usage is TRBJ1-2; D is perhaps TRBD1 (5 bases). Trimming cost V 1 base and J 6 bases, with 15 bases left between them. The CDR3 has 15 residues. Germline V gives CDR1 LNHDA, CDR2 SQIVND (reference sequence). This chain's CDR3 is CASSIGDGGSDGYTF. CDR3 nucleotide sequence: TGTGCCAGTAGTATAGGAGATGGGGGATCGGATGGCTACACCTTC.

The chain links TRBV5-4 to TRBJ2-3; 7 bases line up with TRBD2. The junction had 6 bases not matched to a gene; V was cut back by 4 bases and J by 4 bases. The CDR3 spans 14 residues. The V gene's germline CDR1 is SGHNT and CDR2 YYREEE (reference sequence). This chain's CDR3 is CASSHSGGADTQYF. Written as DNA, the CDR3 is TGTGCCAGCAGCCATAGTGGGGGGGCAGATACGCAGTATTTT. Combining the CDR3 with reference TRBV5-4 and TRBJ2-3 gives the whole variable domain ETGVTQSPTHLIKTRGQQVTLRCSSQSGHNTVSWYQQALGQGPQFIFQYYREEENGRGNFPPRFSGLQFPNYSSELNVNALELDDSALYLCASSHSGGADTQYFGPGTRLTVL.

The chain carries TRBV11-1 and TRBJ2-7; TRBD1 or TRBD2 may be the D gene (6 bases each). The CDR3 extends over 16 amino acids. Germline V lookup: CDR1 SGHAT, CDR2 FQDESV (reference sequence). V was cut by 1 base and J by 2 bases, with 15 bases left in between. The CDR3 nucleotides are TGTGCCAGCAGCTTAGGACAGGACTATTGGACCTACGAGCAGTACTTC. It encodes CASSLGQDYWTYEQYF.

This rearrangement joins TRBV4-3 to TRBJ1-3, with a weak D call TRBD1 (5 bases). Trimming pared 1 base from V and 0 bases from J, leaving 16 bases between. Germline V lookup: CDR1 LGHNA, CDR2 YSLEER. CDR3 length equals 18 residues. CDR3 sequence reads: CASSQGIPGGVSGNTIYF. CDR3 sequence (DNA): TGCGCCAGCAGCCAAGGAATACCGGGGGGGGTCTCTGGAAACACCATATATTTT.

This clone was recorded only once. In nucleotides, the CDR3 is TGTGCCAGCTCACCGGGGTCGGAAGACGAGCAGTACTTC. Its translation is CASSPGSEDEQYF. V is TRBV18 and J is TRBJ2-7; no firm D call. CDR3 length equals 13 residues. Trimming left V 3 bases short and J 5 bases short, with 11 bases between. Germline V gene lookup returns CDR1 KGHSH and CDR2 LQKENI.

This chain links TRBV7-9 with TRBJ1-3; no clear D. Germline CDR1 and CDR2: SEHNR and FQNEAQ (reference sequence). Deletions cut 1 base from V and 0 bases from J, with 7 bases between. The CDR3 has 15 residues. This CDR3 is CASSLVFGSGNTIYF. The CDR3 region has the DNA TGTGCCAGCAGCTTAGTTTTTGGCTCTGGAAACACCATATATTTT. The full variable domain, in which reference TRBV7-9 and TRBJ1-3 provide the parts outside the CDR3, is DTGVSQNPRHKITKRGQNVTFRCDPISEHNRLYWYRQTLGQGPEFLTYFQNEAQLEKSRLLSDRFSAERPKGSFSTLEIQRTEQGDSAMYLCASSLVFGSGNTIYFGEGSWLTVV.

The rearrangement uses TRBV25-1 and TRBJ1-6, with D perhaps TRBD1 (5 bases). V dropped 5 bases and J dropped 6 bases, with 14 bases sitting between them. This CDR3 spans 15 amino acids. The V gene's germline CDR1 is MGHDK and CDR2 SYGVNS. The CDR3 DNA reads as TGTGCCAGCAGTCCCCGGGGGAGCCTTAATTCACCCCTCCACTTT. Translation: CASSPRGSLNSPLHF.

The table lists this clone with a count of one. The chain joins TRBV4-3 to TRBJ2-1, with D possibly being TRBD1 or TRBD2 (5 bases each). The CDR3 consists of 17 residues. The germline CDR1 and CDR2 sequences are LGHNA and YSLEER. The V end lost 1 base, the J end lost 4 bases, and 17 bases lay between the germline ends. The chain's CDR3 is CASSQGSRDRIYNEQFF. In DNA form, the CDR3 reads TGCGCCAGCAGCCAAGGCTCCCGGGACCGGATATACAATGAGCAGTTCTTC.

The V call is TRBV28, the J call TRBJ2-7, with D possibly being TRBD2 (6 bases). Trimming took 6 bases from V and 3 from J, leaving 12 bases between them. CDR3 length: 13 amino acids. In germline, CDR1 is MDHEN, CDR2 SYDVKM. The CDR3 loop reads CASRLAQGYEQYF. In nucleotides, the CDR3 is TGTGCCAGCAGACTAGCTCAGGGCTACGAGCAGTACTTC.

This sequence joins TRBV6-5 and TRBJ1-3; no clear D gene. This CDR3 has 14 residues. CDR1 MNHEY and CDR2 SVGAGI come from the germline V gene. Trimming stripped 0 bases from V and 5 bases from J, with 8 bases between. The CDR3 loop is CASSYSTIRNTIYF. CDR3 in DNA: TGTGCCAGCAGTTACTCGACCATTAGAAACACCATATATTTT.

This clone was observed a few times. Here the CDR3 DNA reads TGTGCCGGCAATCAGCCCCAGCATTTT. This translates into CAGNQPQHF. The chain has TRBV6-4 and TRBJ1-5; D unresolved. Germline CDR1 is MRHNA and CDR2 is SNTAGT. Trimming took 11 bases from V and 2 from J, leaving 1 base between them. This CDR3 has 9 amino acids.

The CDR3 loop reads CASSSKGGDYPSRGTDTQYF. The CDR3 DNA reads TGTGCCAGCAGCTCCAAGGGGGGGGACTACCCTAGTCGCGGCACAGATACGCAGTATTTT. This rearrangement joins TRBV7-3 to TRBJ2-3; tentatively, D is TRBD2 (7 bases). Germline V gene sequence: CDR1 SGHTA, CDR2 FQGTGA. The germline V and J ends were trimmed by 4 bases and 1 base, with 27 bases remaining between them. This CDR3 has 20 amino acids. The full variable domain, in which reference TRBV7-3 and TRBJ2-3 provide the parts outside the CDR3, is GAGVSQTPSNKVTEKGKYVELRCDPISGHTALYWYRQSLGQGPEFLIYFQGTGAADDSGLPNDRFFAVRPEGSVSTLKIQRTERGDSAVYLCASSSKGGDYPSRGTDTQYFGPGTRLTVL.

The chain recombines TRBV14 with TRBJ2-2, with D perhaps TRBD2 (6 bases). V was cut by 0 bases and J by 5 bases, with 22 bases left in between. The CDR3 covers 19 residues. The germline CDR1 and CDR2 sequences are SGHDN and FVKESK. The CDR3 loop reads CASSQDSQGSESGTGELFF. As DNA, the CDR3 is TGTGCCAGCAGCCAAGATTCTCAGGGAAGCGAGAGCGGGACCGGGGAGCTGTTTTTT. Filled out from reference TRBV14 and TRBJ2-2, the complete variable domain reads EAGVTQFPSHSVIEKGQTVTLRCDPISGHDNLYWYRRVMGKEIKFLLHFVKESKQDESGMPNNRFLAERTGGTYSTLKVQPAELEDSGVYFCASSQDSQGSESGTGELFFGEGSRLTVL.

CDR3 bases: TGTGCCAGCAGCCCGCTTGGACAGGGTTTCCCCCCCACCCCCACAACTAATGAAAAACTGTTTTTT. The encoded protein is CASSPLGQGFPPTPTTNEKLFF. This chain connects TRBV7-6 to TRBJ1-4, with 8 bases that match TRBD1. The CDR3 length is 22 residues. The ends lost 5 bases at V and 0 bases at J; junction bases unmatched: 23. The V gene's germline CDR1 is SGHVS and CDR2 FNYEAQ.

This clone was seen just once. CDR3 sequence (DNA): TGTGCCAGCAGCTTAGATCAGGGTGCTGGCTACACCTTC. This encodes CASSLDQGAGYTF. The chain carries TRBV7-6 and TRBJ1-2; TRBD1 might be the D (5 bases). CDR1 is SGHVS, CDR2 FNYEAQ, per germline. There are 13 residues in the CDR3. V lost 1 base to trimming and J lost 7 bases, with 10 bases between them. The full variable domain, its missing parts supplied by reference TRBV7-6 and TRBJ1-2, is GAGVSQSPRYKVTKRGQDVALRCDPISGHVSLYWYRQALGQGPEFLTYFNYEAQQDKSGLPNDRFSAERPEGSISTLTIQRTEQRDSAMYRCASSLDQGAGYTFGSGTRLTVV.

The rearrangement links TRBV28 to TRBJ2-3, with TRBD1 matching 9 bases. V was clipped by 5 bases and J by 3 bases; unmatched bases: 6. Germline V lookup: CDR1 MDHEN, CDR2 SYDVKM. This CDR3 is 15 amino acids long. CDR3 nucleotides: TGTGCCAGCAGTCACCGGGACAGGGCTACAGATACGCAGTATTTT. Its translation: CASSHRDRATDTQYF.

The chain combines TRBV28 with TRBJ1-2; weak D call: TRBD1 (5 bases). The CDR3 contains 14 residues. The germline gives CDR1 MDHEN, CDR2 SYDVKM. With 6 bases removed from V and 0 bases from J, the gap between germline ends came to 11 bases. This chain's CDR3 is CASRIRVPNYGYTF. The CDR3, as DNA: TGTGCCAGCAGGATCAGGGTCCCTAACTATGGCTACACCTTC.

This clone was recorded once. The CDR3 DNA sequence: TGCGCCAGCAGCAAGGGACAGACAAAAGAACCCCTTAATGAAAAACTGTTTTTT. Residues: CASSKGQTKEPLNEKLFF. The chain is built from TRBV5-1 and TRBJ1-4, with 7 bases identical to TRBD1. The CDR3 runs 18 residues. J lost 4 bases, V lost 4 bases, and 16 bases had no gene match. Germline assignment: CDR1 SGHRS and CDR2 YFSETQ.

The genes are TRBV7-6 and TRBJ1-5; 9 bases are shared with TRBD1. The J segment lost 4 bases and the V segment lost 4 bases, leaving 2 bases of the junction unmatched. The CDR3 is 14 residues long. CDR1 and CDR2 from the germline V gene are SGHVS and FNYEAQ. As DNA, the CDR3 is TGTGCCAGCAGCTCAGGACAGGGGAATCAGCCCCAGCATTTT. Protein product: CASSSGQGNQPQHF.

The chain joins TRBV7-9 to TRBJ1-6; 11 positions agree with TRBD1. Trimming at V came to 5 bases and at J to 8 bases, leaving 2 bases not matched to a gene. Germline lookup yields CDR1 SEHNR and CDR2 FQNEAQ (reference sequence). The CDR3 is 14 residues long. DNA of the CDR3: TGTGCCAGCAGCACGGGACAGGGGGATTCACCCCTCCACTTT. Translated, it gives CASSTGQGDSPLHF.

The CDR3 region has the DNA TGTGCCAGCAGCTTGGGTACGCCCAGGGTTCAGCCCCAGCATTTT. It encodes CASSLGTPRVQPQHF. The chain combines TRBV5-5 with TRBJ1-5, with D maybe TRBD1 (5 bases). Deletions cut 0 bases from V and 6 bases from J, with 13 bases between. Germline CDR1 reads SGHKS; CDR2 reads YYEKEE (reference sequence). The CDR3 sequence is 15 residues long.

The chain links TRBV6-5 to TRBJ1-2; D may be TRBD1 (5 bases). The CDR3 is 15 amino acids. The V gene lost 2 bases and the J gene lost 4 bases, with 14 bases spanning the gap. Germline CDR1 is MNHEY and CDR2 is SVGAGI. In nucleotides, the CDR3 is TGTGCCAGCAGTTACAGGGGAATGGGTTTCTATGGCTACACCTTC. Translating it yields CASSYRGMGFYGYTF.